This TCR beta chain was captured by sequencing in a study of a mutant IDH1 vaccine in newly diagnosed glioma. Study at large: Pretreatment consisted of radiotherapy, temozolomide, or both, with most receiving both.

Some clones are missing from TCRdb's copy, which holds only in-frame ones; the method was immunoSEQ multiplex PCR. The data contain approximately 60,000 clones, under 85% of them singletons. Germline V CDR1 and CDR2: SGHNT, YYREEE (reference sequence). This CDR3 has 17 residues. V lost 1 base, J lost 0 bases, and 8 bases stayed unmatched. The sample's time point: week 47, end of study. Every vaccination contained 300 ug of the mutant IDH1 20-mer peptide and was paired with topical imiquimod. Eight vaccine doses were administered to patients at weeks 1, 3, 5, 7, 11, 15, 19 and 23. Of note for this clone: Its antigen remains unknown.

Study outcomes and limitations: Pseudoprogression looked unconnected to shifts in top peripheral T cell clonotypes. Patients showed vaccine-induced immune responses at a rate of roughly 93%.

This sequence originates from a woman between 45 and 65 years old with glioma. J is TRBJ1-1 and V is TRBV5-4; 8 bases map to TRBD1. Sequenced here: PBMCs, sampled from a glioma patient whose treatment included an IDH1 peptide vaccine. This chain's CDR3 is CASSLQQGVAVNTEAFF. In nucleotides, the CDR3 is TGTGCCAGCAGCTTGCAACAGGGGGTAGCGGTGAACACTGAAGCTTTCTTT.